This is a list of T cell receptor beta chains from one sample in a study of cytomegalovirus exposure and HLA in healthy donors. Measured with immunoSEQ multiplex PCR; TCRdb has only the in-frame clones, and not every one. Counted here are about 220,000 clones, roughly 82% occurring once; the ten biggest clones make up over 5%. Sequencing was performed on PBMCs. The source is a middle-aged woman in good health and CMV-seropositive. CDR3s include the opening cysteine and the closing phenylalanine or tryptophan. D genes are given only for firm matches. A row's size may be missing; if present it is once, few, many or a size class.

TRBJ1-1	NA	TRBV7-9	TRBD1	CSSRQGGGAEAFF	TGTTCCAGCAGACAGGGGGGAGGGGCTGAAGCTTTCTTT
TRBJ2-1	NA	TRBV11-3	NA	CASSLNLYNEQFF	TGTGCCAGCAGCTTAAACCTATACAATGAGCAGTTCTTC
TRBJ2-3	NA	TRBV9	NA	CASSPSGNTDTQYF	TGTGCCAGCAGCCCCTCCGGTAACACAGATACGCAGTATTTT
TRBJ2-5	NA	TRBV5-4	TRBD2	CASATWAPGGETQYF	TGTGCCAGCGCAACGTGGGCCCCGGGGGGGGAGACCCAGTACTTC
TRBJ2-3	NA	TRBV5-4	NA	CASSPTGDFSDTQYF	TGTGCCAGCAGCCCCACCGGGGACTTTTCAGATACGCAGTATTTT
TRBJ2-1	NA	TRBV9	TRBD2	CASSAPGLAGGSSYNEQFF	TGTGCCAGCAGCGCCCCGGGACTAGCGGGAGGTTCGTCCTACAATGAGCAGTTCTTC
TRBJ2-7	few	TRBV27	TRBD1	CASSLSPPGQGSFYEQYF	TGTGCCAGCAGTTTATCCCCACCGGGACAGGGGTCGTTTTACGAGCAGTACTTC
TRBJ2-7	NA	TRBV11-3	NA	CASRTGHAYEQYF	TGTGCCAGCAGAACCGGACACGCCTACGAGCAGTACTTC
TRBJ1-2	few	TRBV30	NA	CAWSLTLGGYTF	TGTGCCTGGAGTTTAACCCTAGGTGGCTACACCTTC
TRBJ1-1	NA	TRBV10-3	NA	CAIGFQGGASGAFF	TGTGCCATTGGATTTCAAGGGGGGGCTTCGGGAGCTTTCTTT
TRBJ1-6	NA	TRBV10-3	NA	CAISEQGSNSPLHF	TGTGCCATCAGTGAACAGGGTAGTAACTCACCCCTCCACTTT
TRBJ1-2	few	TRBV28	NA	CASSPPGAAGVYGYTF	TGTGCCAGCAGCCCCCCCGGGGCCGCAGGGGTCTATGGCTACACCTTC